A single TCR beta chain is shown here with its context. Its antigen remains unidentified. This sample was included in a study of T cells in localized non-small cell lung cancer. TCRdb's table, derived via immunoSEQ multiplex PCR, lists solely in-frame clones and lacks some. This table has tens of thousands of clones, 85% to 90% appearing once. Points from the study as a whole: Among the top 100 tumor clones, a median approximately 62 appeared in adjacent lung.

This CDR3 contains 12 residues. CDR1 is SNHLY and CDR2 is FYNNEI in the germline V gene. Trimming took off 7 bases at V and 5 bases at J, with 12 bases between the two ends. The source is a woman aged 40-70 years with stage I lung adenocarcinoma. The chain uses TRBV2 and TRBJ2-7; D is unresolved. Sample: peripheral blood, taken before any cancer treatment. The chain's CDR3 is CASNLNIDEQYF. The CDR3 DNA reads as TGTGCCAGCAACCTGAATATAGACGAGCAGTACTTC.